This TCR beta chain comes out of a study of identical twins (dated by TCRdb to about 2016). With regard to the full study: To test whether fetal clonotypes persist, the study used deep sequencing on TCR alpha and beta repertoires from monozygotic twins, unrelated adults of various ages, and cord blood. To rule out contamination, the twin experiments were replicated at different times with different library preparation protocols.

V lost 5 bases and J lost 6 bases, and the count of bases not matched to a germline gene is 5. The CDR3 spans 14 residues, from the cysteine through the phenylalanine. The kept DNA is CDR3 alone, 42 bases in frame from the first base. Taken from the germline V gene, the CDR1 and CDR2 loops are MGHDK and SYGVNS. The library was built by means of 5' RACE. Sequencing relied on an Illumina HiSeq 2000. Template switching introduced a universal primer binding site; the final cDNA contained a unique molecular identifier, enabling accurate counting of TCR cDNA molecules. Specific primers in the conserved constant-segment region were used to synthesize first-strand cDNA for the TCR alpha and beta chains. Each cDNA library was double barcoded, with a SMART-Mk sample barcode plus Illumina barcodes, to control for contamination. TruSeq adapter sequences and Illumina sample barcodes were added in two successive PCR steps. TCR alpha and beta cDNA libraries were sequenced on the Illumina HiSeq platform with custom primers. In the original analysis: MiGEC processed the raw reads to extract unique molecular identifiers, while MiXCR was used to determine the CDR3 positions. For each individual, recombination models were inferred using an EM algorithm with the repgenHMM and IGoR tools. Shared clonotypes were analyzed with the tcR package in R, and sharing was normalized by the product of cloneset sizes. To study raw recombination without the effects of thymic and clonal selection, out-of-frame nonproductive sequences were analyzed. Through fastp at Q25 and MiXCR, TCRdb rebuilt clones from the public reads, retaining in-frame beta chains. Each entry is one CDR3 protein sequence, shown with its most common DNA and genes. What appears here as the V and J calls and clone size reflects TCRdb's work, not the paper's. The sample includes just over 500,000 distinct CDR3 sequences, with 20% to 25% observed a single time. The top ten hold around 0.9% of the sample.

Every donor in the study was a healthy Caucasian. The twin cohort comprised three pairs of female monozygotic twins, all aged roughly 18 to 30 years. CD4+ and CD8+ T cell populations were isolated with positive isolation kits from Invitrogen. What the study reported, not specific to this receptor: In beta out-of-frame sequences, excess twin sharing was weaker, because having fewer shared sequences lowered the signal-to-noise ratio. Fewer insertions were carried by abundant cord blood beta clonotypes, a similar but weaker trend appeared in young adult naive repertoires, and no such trend appeared in memory repertoires. Because the same donors could not be followed over many years, the conclusions depended on cross-sectional statistical analysis. Out-of-frame TCR alpha sharing in monozygotic twins was systematically underestimated by recombination models, whereas sharing between unrelated individuals was in agreement with the recombination models. Invariant T cells such as MAIT and iNKT could partly confound zero-insertion analyses, although diverse VJ usage argued against such confounding for most clonotypes. Compared with coincidental sharing between unrelated individuals, an excess of low generation-probability sequences was observed among out-of-frame TCR alpha sequences shared between twins.

This clonotype has a count of ten or more. Its antigen is unknown. Within one base of it there is no much larger clone, and no base qualities were kept. This same sample was also taken into another study, of T cells expressing NK-cell markers. As described in the second report: Seven or eight donors provided sorted CD3+CD56+NKG2C+, CD3+CD56+NKG2C- and CD3+CD56-NKG2C+ T-cell subsets, whose TCR beta-chain repertoires were profiled. Of the eight sequenced donors, seven were found to be HCMV-seropositive and one was found to be HCMV-seronegative. To restrict sorting to alphabetaTCR-expressing T cells, an anti-gammadeltaTCR antibody was added in several experiments. In several donors, the dominant CD3+CD56+NKG2C+ clonotypes were found to rank among the top 10 CD8+ clonotypes and to make up about 1.0-7.5% of CD8+ T cells. Those dominant clonotypes were again the most abundant among CD3+CD56-NKG2C+ cells in a handful of donors, at roughly 25-60.1%. Whether the expanded NKG2C-expressing T cell clones were specific for HCMV antigens remained unclear. The study sequenced eight donors, all healthy volunteers chosen at random: three men and five women. HCMV serostatus was determined by detecting HCMV-specific IgG in serum with a commercial ELISA kit. MIGEC was used to demultiplex reads and group reads by UMI, and MiTCR was used to assemble and quantify clonotypes. To exclude erroneous sequences, only TCR cDNA sequences supported by at least two reads were retained. The tcR package was used for downstream repertoire analysis, and clonotypes were matched between fractions using CDR3 nucleotide sequence together with V segment. VDJmatch was used to annotate antigen specificity against VDJdb, with one amino acid substitution allowed in CDR3.

This clonotype was sampled from a woman between 18 and 29 years old in good health. The V and J segments used are TRBV25-1 and TRBJ2-1, and TRBD2 matches 9 of the central bases. The sequenced sample was CD4+ T cells sorted from blood. The CDR3: CASSQSSGTNEQFF. The nucleotide sequence reads TGTGCCAGCAGTCAATCTAGCGGGACCAATGAGCAGTTCTTC.